The TCR beta chain under discussion was sequenced for a study of T cell responses to AZD1222 COVID-19 vaccine. Study-wide points: In all cases, repertoires were sampled only after the peak T cell response. Spike-specific TCR breadth and depth both grew after two AZD1222 doses. Most donors were white British, females outnumbered males, and clonal diversity was possibly underestimated.

A word on this clone: Its matching antigen is unknown.

Only in-frame clones appear in the TCRdb table, and some are missing; sequencing was by immunoSEQ multiplex PCR. The data hold about 150,000 clones, with about 92% observed a single time. The CDR3 has 13 amino acids. Germline trimming cut 10 bases from V and 5 bases from J; bases unmatched to any gene: 4. The sequence was collected from an adult in good health. The sample was peripheral blood, taken on day 0 of AZD1222 vaccination. The genes are TRBV12-3 or TRBV12-4 and TRBJ2-1, with 11 nucleotides matching TRBD2. The CDR3 sequence: CAIGGLADNEQFF. For the CDR3, the DNA is TGTGCCATCGGGGGACTAGCGGACAATGAGCAGTTCTTC.